The 31 T cell receptor beta chains below were found in one sample sequenced in a study of shared clonotypes between healthy human individuals. The protocol was immunoSEQ multiplex PCR, while the TCRdb copy is restricted to in-frame clones and leaves out a portion. This sample has about 2.3 million clones; roughly 92% occur once, and the top ten carry more than 0.35%. The specimen sequenced was naive CD4+ T cells from PBMCs. Subset described: CD45RA+ positively selected. All receptors derive from a man aged 18 to 30 in good health. Some clones in this sample may be carry-over from other donors' samples.

As concerns this clone: Different DNA sequences within this sample yield the same CDR3. The V and J genes are TRBV18 and TRBJ2-5, with D tentatively TRBD2 (6 bases). V shed 3 bases and J shed 4 bases, with 12 bases lying between them. This CDR3 spans 14 amino acids. Germline V CDR1 and CDR2: KGHSH, LQKENI. The CDR3 spells CASSPGTGGETQYF. CDR3 coding DNA: TGTGCCAGCTCACCTGGGACTGGAGGAGAGACCCAGTACTTC.

The chain employs TRBV7-9 and TRBJ2-2; 7 bases line up with TRBD1. Germline V gene data show CDR1 as SEHNR and CDR2 as FQNEAQ (reference sequence). J lost 6 bases, V lost 6 bases, and 10 bases had no gene match. The CDR3 runs to 15 residues. This chain's CDR3 is CASRFRDRAPGELFF. The CDR3 DNA reads TGTGCCAGCAGGTTTCGGGACAGAGCCCCCGGGGAGCTGTTTTTT.

This clone was detected only once. CDR3 amino acids: CASSQESRLAKNIQYF. As DNA, the CDR3 is TGCGCCAGCAGCCAAGAAAGTCGGCTAGCCAAAAACATTCAGTACTTC. The rearrangement joins TRBV4-1 to TRBJ2-4; D unclear. Trimming removed 0 bases at V and 0 bases at J, with 9 bases between. There are 16 residues in the CDR3. CDR1 is MGHRA and CDR2 is YSYEKL in the germline V gene.

The V gene is TRBV25-1, the J gene TRBJ2-7; D is undetermined. Germline-derived CDR1 and CDR2 are MGHDK and SYGVNS. CDR3 length: 12 amino acids. The V end was cut by 3 bases, the J end by 2 bases, with 5 bases between. CDR3 nucleotides: TGTGCCAGCAGTGAGCAGCCCTACGAGCAGTACTTC. This encodes CASSEQPYEQYF.

This rearrangement joins TRBV6-5 to TRBJ2-3, with TRBD2 as a possible D gene (6 bases). Between the trimmed V and J ends, which lost 1 base and 1 base, there was a span of 9 bases. This CDR3 has 15 residues. Germline V CDR1 and CDR2: MNHEY, SVGAGI. Written as DNA, the CDR3 is TGTGCCAGCAGTTACTATGCGGGACGCACAGATACGCAGTATTTT. It is translated as CASSYYAGRTDTQYF.

The V and J genes are TRBV27 and TRBJ1-6; tentatively, D is TRBD1 (5 bases). The CDR3 totals 16 residues. Trimming took 4 bases from V and 7 from J, leaving 17 bases between them. Germline CDR1 MNHEY, CDR2 SMNVEV (reference sequence). This CDR3 is CASSSTRDGQNSPLHF. DNA for the CDR3: TGTGCCAGCAGTTCAACCAGGGACGGCCAGAATTCACCCCTCCACTTT.

This CDR3 reads CASSIGTGADTQYF. The CDR3 region has the DNA TGTGCCAGCAGCATCGGGACAGGGGCGGATACGCAGTATTTT. The rearrangement links TRBV5-5 to TRBJ2-3; 10 nucleotides line up with TRBD1. CDR1 and CDR2 (germline): SGHKS, YYEKEE (reference sequence). V gave up 4 bases and J gave up 6 bases; unmatched junction bases: 5. This CDR3 spans 14 amino acids. The full variable domain, completed using reference TRBV5-5 and TRBJ2-3, is DAGVTQSPTHLIKTRGQQVTLRCSPISGHKSVSWYQQVLGQGPQFIFQYYEKEERGRGNFPDRFSARQFPNYSSELNVNALLLGDSALYLCASSIGTGADTQYFGPGTRLTVL.

This rearrangement joins TRBV5-6 to TRBJ2-6, with D maybe TRBD1 (6 bases). The V gene's germline CDR1 is SGHDT and CDR2 YYEEEE. The V gene lost 3 bases and the J gene lost 0 bases, with 16 bases spanning the gap. The CDR3 consists of 18 residues. The CDR3 spells CASSSGQTKLSGANVLTF. The CDR3 DNA reads as TGTGCCAGCAGCTCCGGACAGACGAAACTCTCTGGGGCCAACGTCCTGACTTTC.

The gene calls are TRBV28 and TRBJ1-5, with D unclear. Germline V lookup: CDR1 MDHEN, CDR2 SYDVKM. With 10 bases removed from V and 1 base from J, the gap between germline ends came to 11 bases. The CDR3 runs 13 residues. The CDR3 DNA sequence: TGTGCCATGTCGCGGGGAAGCAATCAGCCCCAGCATTTT. Its translation: CAMSRGSNQPQHF.

J is TRBJ2-3 and V is TRBV27; D unclear. The CDR3 length is 14 residues. CDR1 is MNHEY, CDR2 SMNVEV, per germline (reference sequence). The ends were cut back, 2 bases at V and 2 bases at J, with 8 bases in the middle. CDR3 protein: CASSLKPTTDTQYF. The CDR3 DNA reads as TGTGCCAGCAGTTTAAAGCCCACCACAGATACGCAGTATTTT.

The rearrangement uses TRBV11-2 and TRBJ1-3; D call uncertain. Deletions cut 1 base from V and 6 bases from J, with 10 bases between. The CDR3 sequence is 14 residues long. The germline gives CDR1 SGHAT, CDR2 FQNNGV. The CDR3 loop is CASSLAGIENTIYF. CDR3 in DNA: TGTGCCAGCAGCTTAGCCGGGATAGAAAACACCATATATTTT.

The CDR3 sequence: CAASPGDRGREQFF. DNA of the CDR3: TGTGCCGCCTCGCCCGGGGACAGGGGTCGCGAGCAGTTCTTC. The chain is built from TRBV6-1 and TRBJ2-1; 10 bases fit TRBD1. CDR3 length: 14 amino acids. V lost 11 bases, J lost 10 bases, and 14 bases stayed unmatched. CDR1 is MNHNS and CDR2 is SASEGT in the germline V gene.

The V call is TRBV19, the J call TRBJ1-5; weak D call: TRBD1 (5 bases). This CDR3 is 14 amino acids long. The V gene's germline CDR1 is LNHDA and CDR2 SQIVND (reference sequence). V was clipped by 8 bases and J by 7 bases, with 18 bases between them. In nucleotides, the CDR3 is TGTGCCAGTGACGAGGGGCGTCGAGGACAGCCCCAGCATTTT. As protein: CASDEGRRGQPQHF.

The chain uses TRBV25-1 and TRBJ1-1; D is unclear. V was clipped by 6 bases and J by 1 base, with 9 bases between them. The CDR3 covers 13 residues. Germline CDR1 is MGHDK and CDR2 is SYGVNS. CDR3 region: CASSFVKNTEAFF. The CDR3 bases are TGTGCCAGCAGCTTTGTCAAGAACACTGAAGCTTTCTTT.

This clone came up once. DNA of the CDR3: TGTGCCAGCAGCCCGGGACAGGATGGGGCCAACGTCCTGACTTTC. Translated, it gives CASSPGQDGANVLTF. V usage is TRBV6-5 and J usage is TRBJ2-6; 8 nucleotides align to TRBD1. This CDR3 region has 15 residues. Germline lookup yields CDR1 MNHEY and CDR2 SVGAGI. Unmatched junction bases numbered 4, after V lost 6 bases and J lost 3 bases.

This clone was seen a single time. V and J are TRBV9 and TRBJ2-6, with D perhaps TRBD1 (5 bases). V was pared by 3 bases and J by 0 bases, with 7 bases between. CDR1 is SGDLS and CDR2 is YYNGEE in the germline V gene. CDR3 size: 15 residues. The CDR3 loop is CASSATASGANVLTF. The CDR3 region has the DNA TGTGCCAGCAGCGCGACAGCCTCTGGGGCCAACGTCCTGACTTTC.

As for this clone: The sample carries other DNA sequences with the same CDR3. The gene calls are TRBV4-1 and TRBJ2-1; 7 nucleotides match TRBD1. CDR1 MGHRA and CDR2 YSYEKL come from the germline V gene. The junction had 2 bases not matched to a gene; V was cut back by 2 bases and J by 4 bases. The CDR3 spans 14 residues. The DNA of the CDR3 is TGCGCCAGCAGCCAACCGACAGGGTACAATGAGCAGTTCTTC. Translating gives CASSQPTGYNEQFF.

This rearrangement joins TRBV7-9 to TRBJ2-5, with 7 bases that match TRBD1. The germline V gene has CDR1 SEHNR and CDR2 FQNEAQ (reference sequence). The CDR3 covers 17 residues. V shed 3 bases and J 3 bases; nucleotides not matched to a gene: 13. The CDR3 DNA is TGTGCCAGCAGCTTTACGTTTACAGGGGTTTTCAAAGAGACCCAGTACTTC. Amino acids: CASSFTFTGVFKETQYF. Complete variable domain (other parts from reference TRBV7-9 and TRBJ2-5): DTGVSQNPRHKITKRGQNVTFRCDPISEHNRLYWYRQTLGQGPEFLTYFQNEAQLEKSRLLSDRFSAERPKGSFSTLEIQRTEQGDSAMYLCASSFTFTGVFKETQYFGPGTRLLVL.

The chain joins TRBV6-1 to TRBJ1-3; D unresolved. CDR3 length equals 13 residues. The germline gives CDR1 MNHNS, CDR2 SASEGT. The V end lost 7 bases, the J end lost 4 bases, and 11 bases lay between the germline ends. The CDR3 here is CASIRPEGNTIYF. The CDR3 DNA reads as TGTGCCAGCATCCGACCCGAGGGAAACACCATATATTTT.

The V call is TRBV6-5, the J call TRBJ1-5; D gene unclear. Trimming left V 0 bases short and J 6 bases short, with 6 bases between. Germline values: CDR1 MNHEY, CDR2 SVGAGI. This CDR3 has 13 amino acids. CDR3 residues: CASSYSGIQPQHF. The CDR3 DNA is TGTGCCAGCAGTTACTCGGGGATTCAGCCCCAGCATTTT.

The rearrangement joins TRBV9 to TRBJ1-2; 9 bases are a match to TRBD1. This CDR3 contains 14 residues. From germline, CDR1 is SGDLS and CDR2 YYNGEE. The J segment lost 7 bases and the V segment lost 0 bases, leaving 4 bases of the junction unmatched. This CDR3 reads CASSVGQGVRGYTF. CDR3 sequence (DNA): TGTGCCAGCAGCGTAGGACAGGGGGTCCGTGGCTACACCTTC.

The J gene is TRBJ2-3, the V gene TRBV18, with 9 bases matching TRBD2. The ends lost 1 base at V and 1 base at J; junction bases unmatched: 6. The germline V gene encodes CDR1 KGHSH and CDR2 LQKENI. This CDR3 is 17 amino acids long. CDR3 sequence reads: CASSPLPLAGGTDTQYF. CDR3 DNA sequence: TGTGCCAGCTCACCACTCCCCTTAGCGGGGGGCACAGATACGCAGTATTTT.

The chain couples TRBV7-2 to TRBJ2-7, with D perhaps matching TRBD2 (5 bases). The ends were cut back, 2 bases at V and 2 bases at J, with 10 bases in the middle. Looked up from germline, CDR1 is SGHTA and CDR2 is FQGNSA. The CDR3 consists of 14 residues. For the CDR3, the DNA is TGTGCCAGCAGCTTAAGAGGGATTCCCTACGAGCAGTACTTC. Translated: CASSLRGIPYEQYF. Based on the CDR3 plus reference TRBV7-2 and TRBJ2-7, the full variable domain is GAGVSQSPSNKVTEKGKDVELRCDPISGHTALYWYRQSLGQGLEFLIYFQGNSAPDKSGLPSDRFSAERTGGSVSTLTIQRTQQEDSAVYLCASSLRGIPYEQYFGPGTRLTVT.

The J gene is TRBJ2-5, the V gene TRBV11-1, with unresolved D. Germline CDR1 is SGHAT and CDR2 is FQDESV (reference sequence). This CDR3 is built from 15 residues. V was trimmed by 3 bases and J by 2 bases, leaving 13 bases between them. The CDR3 sequence is CASSFHGTEQETQYF. As DNA, the CDR3 is TGTGCCAGCAGCTTCCACGGAACTGAGCAAGAGACCCAGTACTTC. Full variable domain (missing parts from reference TRBV11-1 and TRBJ2-5): EAEVAQSPRYKITEKSQAVAFWCDPISGHATLYWYRQILGQGPELLVQFQDESVVDDSQLPKDRFSAERLKGVDSTLKIQPAELGDSAMYLCASSFHGTEQETQYFGPGTRLLVL.

The rearrangement joins TRBV7-2 to TRBJ2-3, with TRBD2 matching 7 bases. Germline V gene sequence: CDR1 SGHTA, CDR2 FQGNSA. This CDR3 has 16 residues. The trim removed 5 bases at V and 6 bases at J, leaving 14 bases unmatched. CDR3 residues: CASSPSRGAGFDTQYF. In nucleotides, the CDR3 is TGTGCCAGCAGCCCCTCGAGGGGAGCGGGATTTGATACGCAGTATTTT.

The genes are TRBV6-1 and TRBJ1-1, with D perhaps matching TRBD1 (5 bases). Germline CDR1 is MNHNS and CDR2 is SASEGT. Trimming pared 6 bases from V and 4 bases from J, leaving 12 bases between. This CDR3 region has 13 residues. Here the CDR3 reads CASSLRVGTEAFF. The DNA for the CDR3 is TGTGCCAGCAGCCTCAGGGTTGGCACTGAAGCTTTCTTT.

The V and J genes are TRBV7-3 and TRBJ2-2, with 9 bases lining up with TRBD2. Germline V CDR1 and CDR2: SGHTA, FQGTGA. V lost 2 bases, J lost 7 bases, and 8 bases stayed unmatched. CDR3 length: 16 residues. The CDR3 loop reads CASSLFPSGNYGELFF. CDR3 in DNA: TGTGCCAGCAGCTTATTCCCTAGCGGGAACTACGGGGAGCTGTTTTTT.

The genes are TRBV9 and TRBJ1-2, with D tentatively TRBD1 (6 bases). This CDR3 is built from 14 residues. Germline V gene data show CDR1 as SGDLS and CDR2 as YYNGEE. Trimming removed 0 bases at V and 7 bases at J, with 13 bases between. CDR3 sequence: CASSVDLGAGGYTF. CDR3 in DNA: TGTGCCAGCAGCGTAGATTTGGGGGCCGGTGGCTACACCTTC.

This chain uses TRBV28 with TRBJ2-1; D remains unclear. Germline CDR1 is MDHEN and CDR2 is SYDVKM. CDR3 length: 13 residues. Trimming pared 6 bases from V and 4 bases from J, leaving 10 bases between. The CDR3: CASSHYLYNEQFF. In DNA form, the CDR3 reads TGTGCCAGCAGCCACTATCTTTACAATGAGCAGTTCTTC.

The CDR3 DNA reads as TGTGCCAGCAGCCCCGGGACAGAGCCCAATCAGCCCCAGCATTTT. Its translation is CASSPGTEPNQPQHF. The V call is TRBV28, the J call TRBJ1-5; 7 nucleotides align to TRBD1. After removal of 6 bases from V and 3 bases from J, the junction contained 8 bases not matched to a gene. This CDR3 has 15 residues. Looked up from germline, CDR1 is MDHEN and CDR2 is SYDVKM.

The chain couples TRBV27 to TRBJ2-7; the match to TRBD2 covers 12 bases. Looked up from germline, CDR1 is MNHEY and CDR2 is SMNVEV (reference sequence). The CDR3 is made up of 16 amino acids. V trimming: 0 bases; J trimming: 5 bases; junction bases outside the gene matches: 5. The CDR3 reads CASSLSASGRAHEQYF. In DNA, the CDR3 is TGTGCCAGCAGTTTATCGGCTAGCGGGAGGGCCCACGAGCAGTACTTC.